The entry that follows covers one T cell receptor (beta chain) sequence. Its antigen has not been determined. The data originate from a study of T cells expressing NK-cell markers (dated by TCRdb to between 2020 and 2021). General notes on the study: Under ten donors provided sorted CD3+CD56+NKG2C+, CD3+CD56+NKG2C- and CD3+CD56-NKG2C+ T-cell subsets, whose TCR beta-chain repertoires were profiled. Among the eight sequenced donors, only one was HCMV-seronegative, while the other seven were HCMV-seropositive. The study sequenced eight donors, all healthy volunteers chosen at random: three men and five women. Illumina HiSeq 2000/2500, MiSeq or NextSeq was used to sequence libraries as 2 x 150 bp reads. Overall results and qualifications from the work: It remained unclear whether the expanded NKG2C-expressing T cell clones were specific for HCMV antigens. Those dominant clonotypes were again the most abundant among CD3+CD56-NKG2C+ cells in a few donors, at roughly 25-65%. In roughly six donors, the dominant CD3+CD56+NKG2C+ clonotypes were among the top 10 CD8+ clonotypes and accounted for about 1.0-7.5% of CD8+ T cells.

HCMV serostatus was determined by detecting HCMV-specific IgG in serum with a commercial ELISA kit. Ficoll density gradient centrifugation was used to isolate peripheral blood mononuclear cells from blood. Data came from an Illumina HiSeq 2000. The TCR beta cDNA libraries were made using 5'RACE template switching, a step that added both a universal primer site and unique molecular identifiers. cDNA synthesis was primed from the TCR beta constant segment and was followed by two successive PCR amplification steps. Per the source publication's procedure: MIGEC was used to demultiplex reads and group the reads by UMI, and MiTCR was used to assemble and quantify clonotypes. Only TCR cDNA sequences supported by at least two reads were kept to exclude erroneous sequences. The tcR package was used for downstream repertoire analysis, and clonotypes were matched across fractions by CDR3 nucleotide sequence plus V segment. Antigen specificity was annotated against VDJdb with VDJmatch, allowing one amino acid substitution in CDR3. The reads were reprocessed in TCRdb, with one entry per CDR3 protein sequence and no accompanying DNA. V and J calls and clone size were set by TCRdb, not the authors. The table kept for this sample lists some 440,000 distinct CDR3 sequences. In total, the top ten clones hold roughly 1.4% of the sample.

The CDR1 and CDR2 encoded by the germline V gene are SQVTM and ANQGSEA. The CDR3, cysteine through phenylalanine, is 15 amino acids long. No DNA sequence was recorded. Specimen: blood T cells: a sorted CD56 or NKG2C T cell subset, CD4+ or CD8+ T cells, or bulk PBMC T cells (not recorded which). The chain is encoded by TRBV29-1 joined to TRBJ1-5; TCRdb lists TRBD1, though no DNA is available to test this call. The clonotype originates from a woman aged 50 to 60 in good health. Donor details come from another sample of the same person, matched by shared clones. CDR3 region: CSVERGQGEGQPQHF.